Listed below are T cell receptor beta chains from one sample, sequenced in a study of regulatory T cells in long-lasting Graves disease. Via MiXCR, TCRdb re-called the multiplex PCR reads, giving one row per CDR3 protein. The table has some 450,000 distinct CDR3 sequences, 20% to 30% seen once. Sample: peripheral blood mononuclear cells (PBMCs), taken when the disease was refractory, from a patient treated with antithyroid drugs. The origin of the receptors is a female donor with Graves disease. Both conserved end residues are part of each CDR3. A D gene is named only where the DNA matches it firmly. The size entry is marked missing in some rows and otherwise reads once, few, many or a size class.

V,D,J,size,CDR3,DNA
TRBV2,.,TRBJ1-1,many,CASSELFLLTRNGTEAFF,TGTGCCAGCAGTGAACTCTTCCTCTTGACCCGAAACGGCACTGAAGCTTTCTTT
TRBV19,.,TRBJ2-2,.,CASSIEGVGRWTGELFF,TGTGCCAGTAGTATAGAGGGTGTGGGTAGATGGACCGGGGAGCTGTTTTTT
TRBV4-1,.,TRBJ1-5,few,CASSQENIHQPQHF,TGCGCCAGCAGCCAAGAGAACATCCATCAGCCCCAGCATTTT
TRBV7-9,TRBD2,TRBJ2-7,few,CASSRTSGPYEQYF,TGTGCCAGCAGCAGGACTAGCGGACCGTACGAGCAGTACTTC
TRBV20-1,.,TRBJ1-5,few,CSASIYSAKPQHF,TGCAGTGCTAGTATTTACAGTGCAAAGCCCCAGCATTTT
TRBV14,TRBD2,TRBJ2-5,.,CASSPRTSGILETQYF,TGTGCCAGCAGCCCGAGGACTAGCGGGATCTTGGAGACCCAGTACTTC
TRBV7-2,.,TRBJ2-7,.,CASSIGAGTLEQYF,TGTGCCAGTAGTATTGGGGCGGGAACTTTAGAGCAGTACTTC
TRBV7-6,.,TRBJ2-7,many,CASSSWTGHEQYF,TGTGCCAGCAGCTCGTGGACCGGGCACGAGCAGTACTTC
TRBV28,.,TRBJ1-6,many,CASSLYRNYNSPLHF,TGTGCCAGCAGTTTATACAGGAACTATAATTCACCCCTCCACTTT
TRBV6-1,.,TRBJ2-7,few,CASSTQTIYEQYF,TGTGCCAGCAGTACGCAGACGATCTACGAGCAGTACTTC
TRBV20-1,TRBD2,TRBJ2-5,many,CSARGRGTKRETQYF,TGCAGTGCTAGAGGACGGGGGACTAAGAGAGAGACCCAGTACTTC
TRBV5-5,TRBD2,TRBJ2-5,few,CASSLAGTSGVRETQYF,TGTGCCAGCAGCTTGGCCGGGACTAGCGGGGTCAGGGAGACCCAGTACTTC
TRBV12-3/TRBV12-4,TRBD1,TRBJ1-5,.,CASSSRTGRGNQPQHF,TGTGCCAGCAGTTCTCGGACAGGGAGGGGCAATCAGCCCCAGCATTTT
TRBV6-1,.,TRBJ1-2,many,CASRSGDSDGYTF,TGTGCCAGCAGGTCCGGGGATTCGGATGGCTACACCTTC
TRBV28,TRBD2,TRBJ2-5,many,CASSGLAGEETQYF,TGTGCCAGCAGTGGACTGGCGGGAGAAGAGACCCAGTACTTC
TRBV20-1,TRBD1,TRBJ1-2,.,CSARDAGQVSYGYTF,TGCAGTGCTAGAGATGCGGGACAGGTTTCCTATGGCTACACCTTC
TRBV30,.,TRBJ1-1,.,CAWDTGSGRDTEAFF,TGTGCCTGGGATACAGGTTCAGGGAGGGACACTGAAGCTTTCTTT
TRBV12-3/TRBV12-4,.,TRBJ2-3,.,CASSKQGSTDTQYF,TGTGCCAGCAGTAAACAGGGCAGCACAGATACGCAGTATTTT
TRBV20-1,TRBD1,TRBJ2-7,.,CSAGRGTGGYEQYF,TGCAGTGCCGGTAGGGGGACAGGGGGGTACGAGCAGTACTTC
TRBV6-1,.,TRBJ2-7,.,CASSTYLLSNTYEQYF,TGTGCCAGCAGTACCTACCTTCTATCTAATACCTACGAGCAGTACTTC
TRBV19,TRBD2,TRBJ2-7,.,CASSAYFFGTSGSYEQYF,TGTGCCAGTAGCGCGTACTTTTTTGGGACTAGCGGGTCCTACGAGCAGTACTTC